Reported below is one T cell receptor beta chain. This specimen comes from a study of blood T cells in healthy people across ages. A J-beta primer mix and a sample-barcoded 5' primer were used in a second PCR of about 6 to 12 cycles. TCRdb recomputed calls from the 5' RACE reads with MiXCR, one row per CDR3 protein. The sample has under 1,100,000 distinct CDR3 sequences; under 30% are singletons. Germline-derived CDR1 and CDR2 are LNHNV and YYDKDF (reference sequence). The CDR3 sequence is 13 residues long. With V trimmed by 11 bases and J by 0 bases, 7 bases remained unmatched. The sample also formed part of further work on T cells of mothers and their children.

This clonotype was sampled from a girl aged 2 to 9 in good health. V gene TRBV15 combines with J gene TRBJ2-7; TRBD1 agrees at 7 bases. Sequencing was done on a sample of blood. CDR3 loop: CAPRQGGSYEQYF. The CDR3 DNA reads TGTGCCCCCCGACAGGGTGGCTCCTACGAGCAGTACTTC.